The 21 T cell receptor beta chains below come from one sample, sequenced in a study of blood T cell repertoires in COVID-19. The repertoire was sequenced with immunoSEQ multiplex PCR; TCRdb's copy has only in-frame clones and lacks some. The sample holds approximately 200,000 clones, about nine tenths seen once. The material sequenced was peripheral blood. The source of these receptors is a man aged 65-85 years with acute or convalescent COVID-19.

The V and J genes are TRBV4-1 and TRBJ2-3; tentative D call: TRBD1 (5 bases). The V gene lost 1 base and the J gene lost 5 bases, with 16 bases spanning the gap. CDR1 and CDR2 (germline): MGHRA, YSYEKL. There are 16 residues in the CDR3. CDR3 bases: TGCGCCAGCAGCCAAGCCGAAAAGGGGATAGAAGATACGCAGTATTTT. Protein: CASSQAEKGIEDTQYF.

For this clone: Within the sample, other DNA sequences also encode this same CDR3. The chain recombines TRBV2 with TRBJ1-2; 9 positions agree with TRBD1. Germline CDR1 SNHLY, CDR2 FYNNEI. The CDR3 is 13 residues long. After removal of 6 bases from V and 5 bases from J, the junction contained 4 bases not matched to a gene. This CDR3 is CASRGQGGYGYTF. CDR3 in DNA: TGTGCCAGCAGGGGACAGGGAGGGTATGGCTACACCTTC.

This chain joins TRBV19 and TRBJ2-2, with TRBD1 matching 9 bases. V shed 7 bases, J shed 4 bases, and the junction held 7 bases outside the gene matches. The CDR3 runs to 15 residues. CDR1 and CDR2 from the germline V gene are LNHDA and SQIVND (reference sequence). The CDR3 region has the DNA TGTGCCAGTACCCCGGACAGGGGACTCACCGGGGAGCTGTTTTTT. Its protein is CASTPDRGLTGELFF.

CDR3 sequence: CSASAGGVAFF. CDR3 DNA sequence: TGCAGTGCTTCCGCTGGGGGGGTTGCTTTCTTT. This chain links TRBV20-1 with TRBJ1-1, with a tentative D call TRBD1 (5 bases). The CDR3 has 11 residues. Between the trimmed V and J ends, which lost 5 bases and 11 bases, there was a span of 15 bases. Germline loops: CDR1 DFQATT, CDR2 SNEGSKA (reference sequence).

This clone was counted between two and nine times. The V and J genes are TRBV29-1 and TRBJ1-2; D call uncertain. V was clipped by 4 bases and J by 7 bases, with 10 bases between them. Germline V gene data show CDR1 as SQVTM and CDR2 as ANQGSEA. CDR3 length equals 11 residues. Here the CDR3 reads CSVGILSGYTF. The CDR3 nucleotides read TGCAGCGTTGGTATTTTGTCTGGCTACACCTTC.

The chain couples TRBV14 to TRBJ2-1, with 9 nucleotides matching TRBD1. The germline CDR1 and CDR2 sequences are SGHDN and FVKESK. V lost 4 bases to trimming and J lost 6 bases; unmatched junction nucleotides: 7. CDR3 length: 15 residues. CDR3 in DNA: TGTGCCAGCAGCCGGGGGACAGGGATGGGCAATGAGCAGTTCTTC. Amino acid sequence: CASSRGTGMGNEQFF. Combining the CDR3 with reference TRBV14 and TRBJ2-1 gives the whole variable domain EAGVTQFPSHSVIEKGQTVTLRCDPISGHDNLYWYRRVMGKEIKFLLHFVKESKQDESGMPNNRFLAERTGGTYSTLKVQPAELEDSGVYFCASSRGTGMGNEQFFGPGTRLTVL.

The rearrangement uses TRBV7-3 and TRBJ1-1; 7 bases agree with TRBD1. V gave up 6 bases and J gave up 6 bases; unmatched junction bases: 7. This CDR3 spans 13 amino acids. The germline gives CDR1 SGHTA, CDR2 FQGTGA. The CDR3: CASSPGTESEAFF. CDR3 DNA sequence: TGTGCCAGCAGTCCCGGGACAGAGTCTGAAGCTTTCTTT.

This sequence joins TRBV10-3 and TRBJ1-2; D is possibly TRBD1 (5 bases). Per the germline V gene, CDR1 is ENHRY and CDR2 is SYGVKD. Trimming shortened V by 6 bases and J by 4 bases, and 12 bases separated the two germline ends. This CDR3 comprises 13 residues. The CDR3 DNA reads TGTGCCATCAGCCCCGACAGCAGCTATGGCTACACCTTC. It codes for CAISPDSSYGYTF.

The chain is built from TRBV9 and TRBJ2-5; 7 bases line up with TRBD2. Germline trimming cut 1 base from V and 5 bases from J; bases unmatched to any gene: 8. The CDR3 length is 15 residues. The germline gives CDR1 SGDLS, CDR2 YYNGEE. The CDR3 region is CASSVNQGGWETQYF. The CDR3 DNA sequence: TGTGCCAGCAGCGTAAACCAGGGAGGGTGGGAGACCCAGTACTTC.

The chain uses TRBV5-6 and TRBJ1-2; a weak D match, TRBD1 (5 bases). Trimming removed 3 bases at V and 7 bases at J, with 25 bases between. The CDR3 extends over 17 amino acids. CDR1 is SGHDT and CDR2 is YYEEEE in the germline V gene. CDR3 coding DNA: TGTGCCAGCAGCTCCGATGGATTCCGCGCAGGGCTGGGTGGCTACACCTTC. The encoded protein is CASSSDGFRAGLGGYTF.

The CDR3 nucleotides read TGTGCCAGCAGTGAAGGACTAGCCCCCACAGATACGCAGTATTTT. Translation: CASSEGLAPTDTQYF. The V gene is TRBV6-1, the J gene TRBJ2-3, with 7 positions matching TRBD2. In germline, CDR1 is MNHNS, CDR2 SASEGT. The CDR3 covers 15 residues. V lost 1 base to trimming and J lost 2 bases; unmatched junction nucleotides: 3.

The V and J genes are TRBV25-1 and TRBJ1-4; no definite D call. Germline CDR1 reads MGHDK; CDR2 reads SYGVNS. V lost 3 bases and J lost 8, with 13 bases in between. The CDR3 is 14 amino acids. Here the CDR3 reads CASSDSSGLEKLFF. DNA of the CDR3: TGTGCCAGCAGTGATTCCTCGGGTTTAGAAAAACTGTTTTTT.

The chain carries TRBV7-2 and TRBJ1-2, with D perhaps matching TRBD1 (5 bases). CDR3 size: 15 residues. Germline CDR1 is SGHTA and CDR2 is FQGNSA. V lost 2 bases to trimming and J lost 4 bases, with 14 bases between them. The CDR3 DNA is TGTGCCAGCAGCTTACATGCCGGGGGAGGCTATGGCTACACCTTC. Translating it yields CASSLHAGGGYGYTF.

The V gene is TRBV5-1, the J gene TRBJ1-1; D perhaps matches TRBD1 (5 bases). Trimming pared 2 bases from V and 4 bases from J, leaving 15 bases between. The CDR3 extends over 15 amino acids. The germline V gene has CDR1 SGHRS and CDR2 YFSETQ. CDR3 loop: CASSLREGKGTEAFF. As DNA, the CDR3 is TGCGCCAGCAGCTTACGGGAGGGGAAGGGCACTGAAGCTTTCTTT.

The chain recombines TRBV19 with TRBJ1-5; tentative D call: TRBD1 (6 bases). Germline V CDR1 and CDR2: LNHDA, SQIVND (reference sequence). The V gene lost 6 bases and the J gene lost 2 bases, with 17 bases spanning the gap. The CDR3 spans 16 residues. The CDR3 nucleotides are TGTGCCAGTAGAAGGGTCAGGGGAACGGGCAATCAGCCCCAGCATTTT. Its translation: CASRRVRGTGNQPQHF.

This clone was counted a single time. CDR3 region: CSGGQGMTYEQYF. Written as DNA, the CDR3 is TGCAGCGGGGGACAGGGAATGACATACGAGCAGTACTTC. The chain links TRBV29-1 to TRBJ2-7; 9 positions agree with TRBD1. The CDR3 has 13 amino acids. V lost 7 bases to trimming and J lost 4 bases; unmatched junction nucleotides: 8. Germline CDR1 reads SQVTM; CDR2 reads ANQGSEA.

The rearrangement uses TRBV28 and TRBJ2-7, with 9 nucleotides matching TRBD1. The V segment lost 8 bases and the J segment 3 bases; nucleotides outside the gene matches: 2. CDR1 is MDHEN and CDR2 is SYDVKM in the germline V gene. The CDR3 is 12 amino acids. The CDR3 coding sequence is TGTGCCAGCCTGGGACAGGGCTACGAGCAGTACTTC. Translation: CASLGQGYEQYF.

This rearrangement joins TRBV4-1 to TRBJ2-1, with 10 bases that match TRBD1. The CDR3 covers 15 residues. Germline V gives CDR1 MGHRA, CDR2 YSYEKL. V lost 4 bases to trimming and J lost 5 bases; unmatched junction nucleotides: 5. The CDR3 bases are TGCGCCAGCAGCCGAACCGGGACAGGGGACAATGAGCAGTTCTTC. Protein product: CASSRTGTGDNEQFF.

V and J are TRBV18 and TRBJ2-2, with D maybe TRBD2 (6 bases). CDR3 length: 16 residues. CDR1 KGHSH and CDR2 LQKENI come from the germline V gene. V lost 0 bases to trimming and J lost 4 bases, with 12 bases between them. CDR3: CASSPPVRGGTGELFF. As DNA, the CDR3 is TGTGCCAGCTCACCACCGGTGAGGGGAGGCACCGGGGAGCTGTTTTTT.

V gene TRBV27 combines with J gene TRBJ1-3, with 7 positions matching TRBD1. The germline CDR1 and CDR2 sequences are MNHEY and SMNVEV (reference sequence). The CDR3 covers 14 residues. Trimming at V came to 5 bases and at J to 2 bases, leaving 3 bases not matched to a gene. The DNA of the CDR3 is TGTGCCAGCAGTCTGAGGGGGCCTGGAAACACCATATATTTT. Amino acid sequence: CASSLRGPGNTIYF.

The rearrangement joins TRBV7-9 to TRBJ1-4, with a tentative D call TRBD1 (6 bases). The CDR3 loop spans 18 amino acids. The V and J ends lost 7 bases and 2 bases respectively, with 23 bases between them. Germline lookup yields CDR1 SEHNR and CDR2 FQNEAQ (reference sequence). The CDR3 sequence: CASTPSLGGRRTNEKLFF. In DNA form, the CDR3 reads TGTGCCAGCACCCCATCGTTAGGGGGTCGAAGGACTAATGAAAAACTGTTTTTT.